This record covers a single T cell receptor (beta chain). Antigen: not known. This entry is derived from a study of T cells after yellow fever vaccination. Overall study context: Each low-cell-number fraction was prepared by means of SMART-Seq v4 Ultra Low Input. Study-wide results and limits: Reappearance after the booster was seen for most primary-vaccination clones, at approximately 97% CD4 and 75% to 90% CD8.

Germline CDR1 reads SEHNR; CDR2 reads FQNEAQ (reference sequence). With 2 bases removed from V and 5 bases from J, the gap between germline ends came to 6 bases. The CDR3 is made up of 12 amino acids. TCRdb redid the calling of the 5' RACE reads with MiXCR, one entry per CDR3 protein. The sample has 300,000 to 350,000 distinct CDR3 sequences, 8.1% seen once. This sequence originates from a man between 18 and 35 years old who received the YFV17D yellow fever vaccine. This rearrangement joins TRBV7-9 to TRBJ1-1; maybe TRBD1 (5 bases). This specimen consisted of PBMCs, obtained approximately 47 days after the first yellow fever vaccination. CDR3 DNA: TGTGCCAGCAGCTTAAAGGGGACTGAAGCTTTCTTT. Translating gives CASSLKGTEAFF.